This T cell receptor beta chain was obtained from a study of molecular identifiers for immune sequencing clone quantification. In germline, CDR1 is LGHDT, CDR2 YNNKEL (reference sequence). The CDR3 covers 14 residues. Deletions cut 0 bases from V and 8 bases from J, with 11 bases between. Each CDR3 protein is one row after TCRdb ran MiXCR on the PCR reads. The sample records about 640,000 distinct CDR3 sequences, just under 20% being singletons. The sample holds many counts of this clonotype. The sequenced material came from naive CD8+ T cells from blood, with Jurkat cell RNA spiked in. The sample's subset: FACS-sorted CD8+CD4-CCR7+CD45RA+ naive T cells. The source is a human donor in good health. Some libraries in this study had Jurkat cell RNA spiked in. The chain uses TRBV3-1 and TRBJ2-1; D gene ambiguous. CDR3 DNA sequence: TGTGCCAGCAGCCAAGATCTTTTGGGTTATGAGCAGTTCTTC. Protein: CASSQDLLGYEQFF.